The clone carrying this TCR beta chain was picked up a small number of times. The study isolated at least 7 million PBMCs from each sample. This record comes from a study of blood T cells in healthy people across ages. The second PCR ran about 6 to 11 cycles with a sample-barcoded 5' primer and J-beta primers. TCRdb recomputed calls from the 5' RACE reads with MiXCR, one row per CDR3 protein. The table records some 900,000 distinct CDR3 sequences, 29% of them present only once. Material for sequencing was blood. The TCR originated in a woman of 80 years or more in good health.

The CDR3 loop is CASSAGPSINVEKLFF. Here the CDR3 DNA reads TGTGCCAGCAGCGCGGGACCGAGCATCAATGTTGAAAAACTGTTTTTT. This sequence joins TRBV5-5 and TRBJ1-4, with a tentative D call TRBD1 (5 bases). Between the trimmed V and J ends, which lost 4 bases and 7 bases, there was a span of 20 bases. Germline assignment: CDR1 SGHKS and CDR2 YYEKEE (reference sequence). The CDR3 extends over 16 amino acids.